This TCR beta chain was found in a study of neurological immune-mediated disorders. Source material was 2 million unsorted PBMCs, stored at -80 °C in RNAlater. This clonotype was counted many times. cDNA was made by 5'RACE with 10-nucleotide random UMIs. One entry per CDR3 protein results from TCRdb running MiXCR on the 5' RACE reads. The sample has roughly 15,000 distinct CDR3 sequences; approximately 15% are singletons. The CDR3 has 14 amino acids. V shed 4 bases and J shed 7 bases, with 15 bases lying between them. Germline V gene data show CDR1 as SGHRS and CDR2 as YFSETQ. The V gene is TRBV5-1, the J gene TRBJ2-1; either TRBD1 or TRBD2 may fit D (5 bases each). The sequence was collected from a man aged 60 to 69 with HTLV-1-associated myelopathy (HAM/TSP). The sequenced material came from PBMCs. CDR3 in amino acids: CASSVQGEGNEQFF. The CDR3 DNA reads TGCGCCAGCAGCGTCCAGGGCGAGGGTAATGAGCAGTTCTTC.